This T cell receptor beta chain is drawn from a study of T cell repertoires in cytomegalovirus infection. TCRdb recomputed calls from the reads with MiXCR, one row per CDR3 protein. The sample lists more than 150,000 distinct CDR3 sequences, roughly a fifth occurring once. With V trimmed by 2 bases and J by 7 bases, 7 bases remained unmatched. The CDR3 spans 13 residues. In germline, CDR1 is DFQATT, CDR2 SNEGSKA (reference sequence). The chain employs TRBV20-1 and TRBJ1-1, with 7 positions matching TRBD1. This clonotype originated in a human donor in good health (CMV status not recorded). Some clones in this sample may be carry-over from other donors' samples. The sequencing sample was made of PBMCs. As DNA, the CDR3 is TGCAGTGCTAGATTCGACAGGGCGCGTGAAGCTTTCTTT. Protein: CSARFDRAREAFF.